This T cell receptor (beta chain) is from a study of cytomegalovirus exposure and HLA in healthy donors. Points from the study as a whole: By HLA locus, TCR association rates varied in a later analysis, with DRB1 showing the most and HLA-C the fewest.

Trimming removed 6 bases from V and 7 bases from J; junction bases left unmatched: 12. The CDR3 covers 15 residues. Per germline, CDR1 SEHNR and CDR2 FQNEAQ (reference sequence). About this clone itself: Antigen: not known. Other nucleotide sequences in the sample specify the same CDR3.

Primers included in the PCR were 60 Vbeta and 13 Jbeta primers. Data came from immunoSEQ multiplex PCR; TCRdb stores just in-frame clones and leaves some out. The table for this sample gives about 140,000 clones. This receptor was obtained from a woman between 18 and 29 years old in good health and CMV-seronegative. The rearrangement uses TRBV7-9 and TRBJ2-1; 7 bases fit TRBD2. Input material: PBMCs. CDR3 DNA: TGTGCCAGCAGACCGGGACTGGCGGGAGTGAATGAGCAGTTCTTC. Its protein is CASRPGLAGVNEQFF.